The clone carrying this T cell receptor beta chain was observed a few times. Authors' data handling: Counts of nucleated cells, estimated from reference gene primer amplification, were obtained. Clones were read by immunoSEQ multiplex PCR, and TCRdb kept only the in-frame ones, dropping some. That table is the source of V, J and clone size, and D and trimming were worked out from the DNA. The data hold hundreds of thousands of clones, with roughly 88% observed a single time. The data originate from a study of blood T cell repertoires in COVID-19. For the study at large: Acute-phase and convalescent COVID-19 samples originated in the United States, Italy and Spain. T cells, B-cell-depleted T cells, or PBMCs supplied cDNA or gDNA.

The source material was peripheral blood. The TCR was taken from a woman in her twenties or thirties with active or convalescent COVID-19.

CDR3 amino acids: CASSERLQGTGELFF. Written as DNA, the CDR3 is TGTGCCAGCAGCGAACGTCTCCAGGGCACCGGGGAGCTGTTTTTT. V usage is TRBV7-9 and J usage is TRBJ2-2; D might be TRBD1 (5 bases). Germline CDR1 is SEHNR and CDR2 is FQNEAQ (reference sequence). CDR3 length: 15 amino acids. V was clipped by 5 bases and J by 4 bases, with 14 bases between them.